This TCR beta chain is drawn from a study of monozygotic twins with inflammatory bowel disease. Whole-study findings and limits: Patient repertoires may have gained variability from differing immunosuppressive treatments.

Investigators pulled total RNA out of whole blood and did not sort T cells. With about 15 and 9 cycles respectively, two nested PCRs were carried out on TCRalpha and TCRbeta cDNA. TCRdb processed the 5' RACE reads again and assigns one entry to each CDR3 protein, with no DNA. In total, the table holds a few hundred thousand distinct CDR3 sequences. Germline V gives CDR1 LNHNV, CDR2 YYDKDF (reference sequence). This CDR3 is built from 12 residues. A note on this clonotype: Its antigen is currently unknown.

The specimen was blood. V and J are TRBV15 and TRBJ1-2. The sequence came from a human donor with ulcerative colitis or Crohn's disease, or a healthy co-twin of an affected twin (not recorded which). The CDR3 loop is CATSDPSYGYTF.